This T cell receptor beta chain was recorded in a study of radiotherapy plus CTLA-4 blockade in lung cancer. Study-wide results and limits: Subsequent to radiotherapy plus ipilimumab, tumor-derived TCR clones underwent expansion in blood.

TCRdb's table, derived via immunoSEQ multiplex PCR, lists solely in-frame clones and lacks some. This table holds fewer than 95,000 clones, approximately 83% found once. For this clone: Its antigen is currently unknown.

Patients in the study, people with chemo-refractory metastatic non-small-cell lung cancer, received focal radiation plus ipilimumab CTLA-4 blockade. The sequence was obtained from a human donor with non-small cell lung cancer who had stable disease on radiotherapy plus ipilimumab. The sample was peripheral blood, taken from a patient treated with radiotherapy plus ipilimumab.

The CDR3 protein is CASGTRSNEQFF. CDR3 bases: TGTGCCAGTGGGACTAGGAGCAATGAGCAGTTCTTC. This sequence joins TRBV19 and TRBJ2-1, with 8 bases fitting TRBD2. This CDR3 contains 12 residues. CDR1 and CDR2 from the germline V gene are LNHDA and SQIVND (reference sequence). The junction had 3 bases not matched to a gene; V was cut back by 8 bases and J by 6 bases.